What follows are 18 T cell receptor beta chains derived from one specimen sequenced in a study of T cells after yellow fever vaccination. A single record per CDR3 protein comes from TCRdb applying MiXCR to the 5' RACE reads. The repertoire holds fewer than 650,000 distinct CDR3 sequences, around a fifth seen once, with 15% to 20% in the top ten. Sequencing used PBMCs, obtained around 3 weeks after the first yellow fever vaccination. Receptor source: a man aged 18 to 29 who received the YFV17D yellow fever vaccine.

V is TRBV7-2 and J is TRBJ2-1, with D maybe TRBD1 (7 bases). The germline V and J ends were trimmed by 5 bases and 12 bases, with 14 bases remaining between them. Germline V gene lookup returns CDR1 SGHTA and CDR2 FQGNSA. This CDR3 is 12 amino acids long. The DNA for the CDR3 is TGTGCCAGCAGCGTCCCAGGGGGGAGGCAGTTCTTC. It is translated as CASSVPGGRQFF.

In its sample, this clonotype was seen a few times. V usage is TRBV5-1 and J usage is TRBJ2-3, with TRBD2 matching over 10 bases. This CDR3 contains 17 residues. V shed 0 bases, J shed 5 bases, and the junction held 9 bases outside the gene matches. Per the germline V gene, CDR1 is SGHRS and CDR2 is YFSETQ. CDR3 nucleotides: TGCGCCAGCAGCTTGGCCACGGCGCCTAGCGGGGGAGATACGCAGTATTTT. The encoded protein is CASSLATAPSGGDTQYF.

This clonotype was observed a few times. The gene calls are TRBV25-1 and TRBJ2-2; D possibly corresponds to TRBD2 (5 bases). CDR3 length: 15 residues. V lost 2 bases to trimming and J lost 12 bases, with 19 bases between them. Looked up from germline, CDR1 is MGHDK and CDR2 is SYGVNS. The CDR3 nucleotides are TGTGCCAGCAGTGAACTCAAACAGTGGGGAGAGAAGCTGTTTTTT. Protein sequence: CASSELKQWGEKLFF.

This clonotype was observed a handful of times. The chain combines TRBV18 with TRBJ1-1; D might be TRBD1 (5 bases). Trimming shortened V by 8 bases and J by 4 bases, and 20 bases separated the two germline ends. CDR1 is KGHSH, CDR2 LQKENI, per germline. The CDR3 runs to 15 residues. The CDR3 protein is CASARGGTTLTEAFF. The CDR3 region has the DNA TGTGCCAGCGCCCGTGGAGGGACCACCCTCACTGAAGCTTTCTTT.

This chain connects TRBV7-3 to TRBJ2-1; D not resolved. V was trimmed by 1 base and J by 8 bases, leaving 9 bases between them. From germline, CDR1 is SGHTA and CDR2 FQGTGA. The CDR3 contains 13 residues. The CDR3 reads CASSLKGVDEQFF. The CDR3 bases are TGTGCCAGCAGCTTAAAAGGAGTGGATGAGCAGTTCTTC.

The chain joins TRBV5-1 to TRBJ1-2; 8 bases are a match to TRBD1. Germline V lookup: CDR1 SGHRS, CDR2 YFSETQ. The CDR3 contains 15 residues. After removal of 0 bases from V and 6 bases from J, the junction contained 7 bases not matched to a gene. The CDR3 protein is CASSLVAGGEHGYTF. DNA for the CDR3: TGCGCCAGCAGCTTGGTGGCAGGGGGCGAACATGGCTACACCTTC.

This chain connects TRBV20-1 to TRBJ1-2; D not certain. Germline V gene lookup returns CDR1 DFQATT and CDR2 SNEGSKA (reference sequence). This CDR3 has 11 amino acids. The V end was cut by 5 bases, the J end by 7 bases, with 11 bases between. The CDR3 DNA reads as TGCAGTGCTGTGCCTACTCGTGGCTACACCTTC. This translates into CSAVPTRGYTF.

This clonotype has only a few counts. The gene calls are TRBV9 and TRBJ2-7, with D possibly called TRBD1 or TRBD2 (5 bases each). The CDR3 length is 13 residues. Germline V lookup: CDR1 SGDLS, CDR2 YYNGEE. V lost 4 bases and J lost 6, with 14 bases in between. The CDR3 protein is CASSTGPGFEQYF. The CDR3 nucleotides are TGTGCCAGCAGCACGGGGCCCGGGTTCGAGCAGTACTTC.

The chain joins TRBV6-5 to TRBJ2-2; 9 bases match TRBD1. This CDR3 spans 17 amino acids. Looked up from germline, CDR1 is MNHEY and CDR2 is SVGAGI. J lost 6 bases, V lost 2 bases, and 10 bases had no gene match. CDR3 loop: CASSYLNRGPSAGELFF. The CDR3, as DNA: TGTGCCAGCAGTTACCTCAACAGGGGGCCCTCCGCCGGGGAGCTGTTTTTT.

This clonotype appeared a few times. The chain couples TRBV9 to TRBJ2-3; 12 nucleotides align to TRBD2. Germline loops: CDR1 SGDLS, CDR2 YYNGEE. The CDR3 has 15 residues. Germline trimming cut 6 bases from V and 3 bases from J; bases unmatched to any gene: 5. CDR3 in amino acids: CASTRLAGDTDTQYF. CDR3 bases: TGTGCCAGCACCAGACTAGCGGGGGATACAGATACGCAGTATTTT. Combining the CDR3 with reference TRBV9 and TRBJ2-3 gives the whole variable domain DSGVTQTPKHLITATGQRVTLRCSPRSGDLSVYWYQQSLDQGLQFLIQYYNGEERAKGNILERFSAQQFPDLHSELNLSSLELGDSALYFCASTRLAGDTDTQYFGPGTRLTVL.

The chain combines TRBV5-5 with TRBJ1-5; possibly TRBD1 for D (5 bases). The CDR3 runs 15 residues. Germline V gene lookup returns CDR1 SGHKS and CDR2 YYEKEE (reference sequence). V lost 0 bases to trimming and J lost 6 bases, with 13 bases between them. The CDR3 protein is CASSLAGQGGQPQHF. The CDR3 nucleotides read TGTGCCAGCAGCTTGGCCGGCCAGGGAGGTCAGCCCCAGCATTTT.

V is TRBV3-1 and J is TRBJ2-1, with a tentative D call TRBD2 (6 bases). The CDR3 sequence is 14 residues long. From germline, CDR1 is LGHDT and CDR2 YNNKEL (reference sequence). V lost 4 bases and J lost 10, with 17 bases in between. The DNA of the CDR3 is TGTGCCAGCAGCCGGCCCGGGGCAGGAGGGGAGCAGTTCTTC. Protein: CASSRPGAGGEQFF.

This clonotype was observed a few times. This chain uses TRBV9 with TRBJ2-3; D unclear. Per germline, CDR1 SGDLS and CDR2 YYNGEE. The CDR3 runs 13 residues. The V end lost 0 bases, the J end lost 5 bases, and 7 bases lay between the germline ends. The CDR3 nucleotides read TGTGCCAGCAGCGTAGGGTGGATAGATACGCAGTATTTT. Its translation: CASSVGWIDTQYF.

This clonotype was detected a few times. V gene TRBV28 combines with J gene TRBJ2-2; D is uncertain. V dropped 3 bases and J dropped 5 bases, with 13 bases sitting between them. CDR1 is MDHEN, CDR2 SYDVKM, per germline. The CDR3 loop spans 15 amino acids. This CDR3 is CASSFLGRRTGELFF. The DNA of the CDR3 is TGTGCCAGCAGTTTCTTAGGCAGGCGGACCGGGGAGCTGTTTTTT.

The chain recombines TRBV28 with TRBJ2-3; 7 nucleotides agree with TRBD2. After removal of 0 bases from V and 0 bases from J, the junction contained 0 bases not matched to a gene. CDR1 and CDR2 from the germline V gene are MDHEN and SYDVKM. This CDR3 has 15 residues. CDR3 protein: CASSLWRESTDTQYF. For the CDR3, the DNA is TGTGCCAGCAGTTTATGGCGGGAGAGCACAGATACGCAGTATTTT.

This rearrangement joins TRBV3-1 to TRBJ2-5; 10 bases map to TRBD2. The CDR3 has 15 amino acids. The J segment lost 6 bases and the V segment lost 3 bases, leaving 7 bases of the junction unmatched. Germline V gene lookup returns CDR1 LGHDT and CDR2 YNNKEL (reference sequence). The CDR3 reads CASSQGLAGAQTQYF. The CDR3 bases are TGTGCCAGCAGCCAGGGCCTAGCGGGGGCCCAGACCCAGTACTTC.

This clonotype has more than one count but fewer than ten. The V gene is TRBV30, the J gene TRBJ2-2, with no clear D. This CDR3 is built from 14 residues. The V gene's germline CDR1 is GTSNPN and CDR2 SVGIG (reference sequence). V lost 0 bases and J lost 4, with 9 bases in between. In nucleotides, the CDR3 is TGTGCCTGGAGTGTAGTAGCCGGCACCGGGGAGCTGTTTTTT. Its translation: CAWSVVAGTGELFF. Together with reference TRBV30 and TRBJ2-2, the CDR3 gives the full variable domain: SQTIHQWPATLVQPVGSPLSLECTVEGTSNPNLYWYRQAAGRGLQLLFYSVGIGQISSEVPQNLSASRPQDRQFILSSKKLLLSDSGFYLCAWSVVAGTGELFFGEGSRLTVL.

As DNA, the CDR3 is TGCAGTGCTCGGGGACAGGGGGCTGGGCGTCGGTTGGAAACCCAGTACTTC. It encodes CSARGQGAGRRLETQYF. The chain combines TRBV20-1 with TRBJ2-5, with TRBD1 matching over 12 bases. CDR1 and CDR2 (germline): DFQATT, SNEGSKA (reference sequence). There are 17 residues in the CDR3. V was pared by 5 bases and J by 8 bases, with 18 bases of the junction left unmatched.